This passage covers 2 T cell receptor beta chains from one sample sequenced in a study of cytomegalovirus exposure and HLA in healthy donors. The PCR used 60 Vbeta and 13 Jbeta primers. Only in-frame clones appear in the TCRdb table, and some are missing; sequencing was by immunoSEQ multiplex PCR. The table shows some 110,000 clones, with around 70% occurring only once. The sample was PBMCs. The receptors originated from a woman aged 50 to 60 in good health and CMV-seropositive.

The V gene is TRBV5-1, the J gene TRBJ2-2, with TRBD1 identical over 7 bases. The germline V gene encodes CDR1 SGHRS and CDR2 YFSETQ. This CDR3 is built from 16 residues. With 4 bases clipped from V and 2 bases from J, the junction kept 8 bases outside the gene matches. The CDR3 region has the DNA TGCGCCAGCAGCCCAACCGGGACAGAAAACACCGGGGAGCTGTTTTTT. It translates to CASSPTGTENTGELFF.

The chain has TRBV6-1 and TRBJ1-1, with TRBD1 matching 7 bases. The V gene end was trimmed by 4 bases and the J gene end by 4 bases; junction bases not matched to a gene: 9. CDR1 and CDR2 (germline): MNHNS, SASEGT. This CDR3 is 15 amino acids long. The CDR3 loop is CASSAHDRVATEAFF. DNA for the CDR3: TGTGCCAGCAGTGCCCACGACAGGGTTGCCACTGAAGCTTTCTTT.